Each of the 20 T cell receptor beta chains below was sequenced from the same sample in a study of cytomegalovirus exposure and HLA in healthy donors. The repertoire was sequenced with immunoSEQ multiplex PCR; TCRdb's copy has only in-frame clones and lacks some. The sample carries roughly 330,000 clones, roughly 87% recorded once. Sequenced: PBMCs. The origin of the receptors is a woman in her 30s in good health and CMV-seropositive.

The V call is TRBV9, the J call TRBJ2-3; D may be TRBD1 (6 bases). Germline CDR1 reads SGDLS; CDR2 reads YYNGEE. This CDR3 is 14 amino acids long. The V end lost 3 bases, the J end lost 1 base, and 9 bases lay between the germline ends. CDR3 protein: CASSGRTGTDTQYF. For the CDR3, the DNA is TGTGCCAGCAGCGGACGGACAGGCACAGATACGCAGTATTTT. The full variable domain, completed using reference TRBV9 and TRBJ2-3, is DSGVTQTPKHLITATGQRVTLRCSPRSGDLSVYWYQQSLDQGLQFLIQYYNGEERAKGNILERFSAQQFPDLHSELNLSSLELGDSALYFCASSGRTGTDTQYFGPGTRLTVL.

The gene calls are TRBV28 and TRBJ1-2; 9 nucleotides match TRBD1. Losses at the gene ends were 6 bases for V and 4 bases for J; bases not matched to a gene: 12. This CDR3 spans 16 amino acids. Germline loops: CDR1 MDHEN, CDR2 SYDVKM. The CDR3 reads CASRTPVGQGLYGYTF. The CDR3 nucleotides are TGTGCCAGCAGAACCCCGGTGGGACAGGGTCTCTATGGCTACACCTTC.

This clone was observed a single time. The V gene is TRBV5-4, the J gene TRBJ1-2; 7 bases line up with TRBD1. Trimming removed 4 bases from V and 4 bases from J; junction bases left unmatched: 7. Germline V gene data show CDR1 as SGHNT and CDR2 as YYREEE (reference sequence). This CDR3 is 14 amino acids long. As DNA, the CDR3 is TGTGCCAGCAGCGAGGGGGCCGGAGTCTATGGCTACACCTTC. Translation gives CASSEGAGVYGYTF.

The chain is built from TRBV5-6 and TRBJ2-7; the D is unclear. V was shortened by 3 bases and J by 2 bases, with 12 bases between the two germline ends. The CDR3 spans 14 residues. Germline V gives CDR1 SGHDT, CDR2 YYEEEE. This CDR3 is CASSSGDKAYEQYF. CDR3 sequence (DNA): TGTGCCAGCAGCTCAGGTGATAAAGCCTACGAGCAGTACTTC. Full variable domain (rest looked up from reference TRBV5-6 and TRBJ2-7): DAGVTQSPTHLIKTRGQQVTLRCSPKSGHDTVSWYQQALGQGPQFIFQYYEEEERQRGNFPDRFSGHQFPNYSSELNVNALLLGDSALYLCASSSGDKAYEQYFGPGTRLTVT.

V usage is TRBV4-1 and J usage is TRBJ2-7; D possibly corresponds to TRBD2 (6 bases). Trimming took off 0 bases at V and 1 base at J, with 13 bases between the two ends. From germline, CDR1 is MGHRA and CDR2 YSYEKL. The CDR3 is made up of 16 amino acids. The CDR3 nucleotides read TGCGCCAGCAGCCAAGATACGGCGGGGCAGTCCTACGAGCAGTACTTC. Translation gives CASSQDTAGQSYEQYF.

The chain couples TRBV9 to TRBJ2-2; D gene unclear. V lost 0 bases, J lost 4 bases, and 7 bases lay in between. The CDR3 spans 14 residues. Germline values: CDR1 SGDLS, CDR2 YYNGEE. CDR3 sequence: CASSVVTGTGELFF. CDR3 DNA sequence: TGTGCCAGCAGCGTAGTTACGGGCACCGGGGAGCTGTTTTTT. The full variable domain, with the rest looked up from reference TRBV9 and TRBJ2-2, is DSGVTQTPKHLITATGQRVTLRCSPRSGDLSVYWYQQSLDQGLQFLIQYYNGEERAKGNILERFSAQQFPDLHSELNLSSLELGDSALYFCASSVVTGTGELFFGEGSRLTVL.

The genes are TRBV6-4 and TRBJ2-1; 15 positions agree with TRBD2. Germline loops: CDR1 MRHNA, CDR2 SNTAGT. The CDR3 runs 15 residues. J was trimmed by 12 bases and V by 3 bases; bases with no gene match: 6. The CDR3 sequence is CASSEGTSGRYRQFF. CDR3 bases: TGTGCCAGCAGTGAGGGGACTAGCGGGAGGTATCGGCAGTTCTTC.

The genes are TRBV4-3 and TRBJ2-7; possibly TRBD1 for D (5 bases). This CDR3 is 14 amino acids long. The germline V gene encodes CDR1 LGHNA and CDR2 YSLEER. The ends were cut back, 0 bases at V and 2 bases at J, with 8 bases in the middle. CDR3 protein: CASSQDFRAYEQYF. The CDR3 coding sequence is TGCGCCAGCAGCCAAGATTTCAGGGCCTACGAGCAGTACTTC.

The chain links TRBV18 to TRBJ1-5; perhaps TRBD1 as D (5 bases). The CDR3 sequence is 14 residues long. Looked up from germline, CDR1 is KGHSH and CDR2 is LQKENI. The V end lost 4 bases, the J end lost 3 bases, and 10 bases lay between the germline ends. CDR3 protein: CASSLRQNNQPQHF. The CDR3 nucleotides read TGTGCCAGCTCACTCCGACAGAACAATCAGCCCCAGCATTTT.

The J gene is TRBJ2-7, the V gene TRBV7-8; TRBD2 matches at 7 bases. The germline CDR1 and CDR2 sequences are SGHVS and FQNEAQ. There are 15 residues in the CDR3. With V trimmed by 2 bases and J by 2 bases, 6 bases remained unmatched. For the CDR3, the DNA is TGTGCCAGCAGCTTATCTGGGGGAGGGCCCTACGAGCAGTACTTC. Its protein product is CASSLSGGGPYEQYF.

The chain recombines TRBV27 with TRBJ1-2; 8 bases are a match to TRBD1. This CDR3 comprises 14 residues. In germline, CDR1 is MNHEY, CDR2 SMNVEV (reference sequence). V lost 4 bases to trimming and J lost 4 bases; unmatched junction nucleotides: 5. The CDR3 reads CASSSQGALYGYTF. The DNA for the CDR3 is TGTGCCAGCAGTTCTCAGGGGGCACTCTATGGCTACACCTTC.

This clone was counted only a few times. The same CDR3 also results from other DNA sequences found in this sample. The V gene is TRBV28, the J gene TRBJ1-2; D unclear. V gave up 3 bases and J gave up 5 bases, with 7 bases separating them. The length of the CDR3 is 12 residues. Looked up from germline, CDR1 is MDHEN and CDR2 is SYDVKM. DNA for the CDR3: TGTGCCAGCAGTTTGCCTGCGTATGGCTACACCTTC. This encodes CASSLPAYGYTF.

The CDR3 DNA sequence: TGTGCCAGTCGGGGGGGTACGGGAGCCACCTCCTACGAGCAGTACTTC. It encodes CASRGGTGATSYEQYF. The chain joins TRBV27 to TRBJ2-7; 8 bases are a match to TRBD2. The CDR3 consists of 16 residues. The ends lost 9 bases at V and 0 bases at J; junction bases unmatched: 13. CDR1 is MNHEY and CDR2 is SMNVEV in the germline V gene (reference sequence).

The CDR3 DNA is TGTGCCAGTAATAGGGCGATTGGTGAAAAACTGTTTTTT. Translating gives CASNRAIGEKLFF. J is TRBJ1-4 and V is TRBV19; D remains unclear. Trimming took off 7 bases at V and 7 bases at J, with 13 bases between the two ends. Germline V gives CDR1 LNHDA, CDR2 SQIVND (reference sequence). The CDR3 is 13 residues long.

This sequence joins TRBV10-3 and TRBJ2-2; 8 bases agree with TRBD2. The germline V gene has CDR1 ENHRY and CDR2 SYGVKD. The CDR3 has 15 amino acids. The J segment lost 1 base and the V segment lost 3 bases, leaving 1 base of the junction unmatched. The CDR3 DNA sequence: TGTGCCATCAGTGACCTAGCGGGGAACACCGGGGAGCTGTTTTTT. This codes for CAISDLAGNTGELFF.

The rearrangement links TRBV2 to TRBJ1-2; a possible D gene is TRBD1 (6 bases). The CDR3 totals 15 residues. The germline CDR1 and CDR2 sequences are SNHLY and FYNNEI. V lost 6 bases, J lost 3 bases, and 17 bases lay in between. The CDR3 here is CASSAYRDKDYGYTF. CDR3 nucleotides: TGTGCCAGCAGCGCTTACCGGGACAAGGACTATGGCTACACCTTC. Full variable domain (rest looked up from reference TRBV2 and TRBJ1-2): EPEVTQTPSHQVTQMGQEVILRCVPISNHLYFYWYRQILGQKVEFLVSFYNNEISEKSEIFDDQFSVERPDGSNFTLKIRSTKLEDSAMYFCASSAYRDKDYGYTFGSGTRLTVV.

This rearrangement joins TRBV5-1 to TRBJ2-5, with 10 bases lining up with TRBD2. Germline lookup yields CDR1 SGHRS and CDR2 YFSETQ. With 1 base clipped from V and 5 bases from J, the junction kept 17 bases outside the gene matches. This CDR3 is 19 amino acids long. This CDR3 reads CASSLYSSLASGRSETQYF. CDR3 sequence (DNA): TGCGCCAGCAGCTTGTATAGTAGCTTGGCTAGCGGGAGAAGTGAGACCCAGTACTTC.

The gene calls are TRBV7-2 and TRBJ2-1; 12 bases align to TRBD2. Germline V gene sequence: CDR1 SGHTA, CDR2 FQGNSA. V was clipped by 4 bases and J by 7 bases; unmatched bases: 11. The CDR3 covers 17 residues. For the CDR3, the DNA is TGTGCCAGCAGCTCCGCTAGCGGGGGGGCAACGAGAAATGAGCAGTTCTTC. Protein product: CASSSASGGATRNEQFF.

V usage is TRBV4-3 and J usage is TRBJ1-2, with 8 bases identical to TRBD1. With V trimmed by 1 base and J by 6 bases, 10 bases remained unmatched. The germline gives CDR1 LGHNA, CDR2 YSLEER. The CDR3 sequence is 16 residues long. CDR3 nucleotide sequence: TGCGCCAGCAGCCAAGTGGCCAGGGGGCCGGGCGATGGCTACACCTTC. Its translation: CASSQVARGPGDGYTF.

A single count supports this clone. The J gene is TRBJ2-7, the V gene TRBV27; possibly TRBD2 for D (5 bases). Germline V gene data show CDR1 as MNHEY and CDR2 as SMNVEV (reference sequence). The CDR3 has 14 residues. Trimming took 1 base from V and 2 from J, leaving 9 bases between them. CDR3 DNA: TGTGCCAGCAGTTTATACGGGGTAACCTACGAGCAGTACTTC. It specifies CASSLYGVTYEQYF.